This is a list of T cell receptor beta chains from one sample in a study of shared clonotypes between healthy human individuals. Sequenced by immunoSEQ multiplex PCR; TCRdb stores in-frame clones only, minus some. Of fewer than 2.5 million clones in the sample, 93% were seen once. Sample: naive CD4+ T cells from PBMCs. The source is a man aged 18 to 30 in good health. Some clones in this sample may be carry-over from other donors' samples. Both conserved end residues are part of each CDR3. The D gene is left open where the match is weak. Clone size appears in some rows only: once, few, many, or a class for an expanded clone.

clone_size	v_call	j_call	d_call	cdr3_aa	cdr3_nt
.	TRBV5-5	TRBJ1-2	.	CASSPDSRGGYTF	TGTGCCAGCAGCCCGGACAGTCGCGGAGGCTACACCTTC
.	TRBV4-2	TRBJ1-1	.	CASSQGQYQTEAFF	TGTGCCAGCAGCCAAGGACAGTATCAGACTGAAGCTTTCTTT
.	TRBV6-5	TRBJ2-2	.	CASSYSTGELFF	TGTGCCAGCAGTTACTCGACTGGGGAGCTGTTTTTT
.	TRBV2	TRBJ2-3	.	CASSGLGLNTDTQYF	TGTGCCAGCAGTGGGTTAGGACTTAACACAGATACGCAGTATTTT
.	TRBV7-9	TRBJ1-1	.	CASSPDRPRGSTEAFF	TGTGCCAGCAGCCCTGACAGGCCTAGGGGGTCCACTGAAGCTTTCTTT
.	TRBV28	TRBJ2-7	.	CASSSPGGGDEQYF	TGTGCCAGCAGTAGCCCTGGCGGTGGTGACGAGCAGTACTTC
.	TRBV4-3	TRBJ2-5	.	CASSGGLGSHLKETQYF	TGCGCCAGCAGCGGGGGCCTTGGGTCGCACCTAAAAGAGACCCAGTACTTC
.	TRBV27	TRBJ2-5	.	CASSLTVMGETQYF	TGTGCCAGCAGTTTAACGGTCATGGGAGAGACCCAGTACTTC
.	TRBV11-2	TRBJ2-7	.	CASSPNPGLLREQYF	TGTGCCAGCAGCCCGAACCCTGGACTCCTGCGGGAGCAGTACTTC
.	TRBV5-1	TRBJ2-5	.	CASSRQVGETQYF	TGCGCCAGCAGCCGACAGGTCGGGGAGACCCAGTACTTC
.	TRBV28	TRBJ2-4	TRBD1	CASSSPGQGSNIQYF	TGTGCCAGCAGTTCGCCGGGACAGGGGAGTAACATTCAGTACTTC
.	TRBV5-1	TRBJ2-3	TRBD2	CASSPGTSGRTDTQYF	TGCGCCAGCAGTCCCGGGACTAGCGGGAGAACAGATACGCAGTATTTT
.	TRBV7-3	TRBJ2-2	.	CASSLMSFRTGNTGELFF	TGTGCCAGCAGCTTAATGTCGTTTAGGACGGGGAACACCGGGGAGCTGTTTTTT
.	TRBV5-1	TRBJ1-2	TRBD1	CASSRLGTGNYGYTF	TGCGCCAGCAGCCGACTGGGGACAGGGAACTATGGCTACACCTTC
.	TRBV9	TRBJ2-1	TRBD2	CASSVVGVAGPYNEQFF	TGTGCCAGCAGCGTAGTGGGGGTAGCGGGACCCTACAATGAGCAGTTCTTC
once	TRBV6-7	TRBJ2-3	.	CATPRRSQYF	TGTGCCACCCCTAGGAGGTCCCAGTATTTT
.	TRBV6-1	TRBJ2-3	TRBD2	CASILAGYSTDTQYF	TGTGCCAGCATCCTAGCGGGTTATAGCACAGATACGCAGTATTTT
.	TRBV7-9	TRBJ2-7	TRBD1	CASSLTGGFPYEQYF	TGTGCCAGCAGCTTAACAGGGGGCTTCCCCTACGAGCAGTACTTC
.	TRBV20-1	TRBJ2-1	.	CSATMREQFF	TGCAGTGCTACGATGCGTGAGCAGTTCTTC
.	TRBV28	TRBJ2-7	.	CASSSRTLYEQYF	TGTGCCAGCAGTTCTCGTACGCTATACGAGCAGTACTTC
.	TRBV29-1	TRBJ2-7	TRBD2	CSVRSRSGSSYYEQYF	TGCAGCGTTCGCAGCCGTAGCGGGAGTTCATACTACGAGCAGTACTTC
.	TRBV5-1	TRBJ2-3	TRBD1	CASSRDRRLESSSTDTQYF	TGCGCCAGCAGCCGGGACAGGAGACTTGAGTCCTCTAGCACAGATACGCAGTATTTT